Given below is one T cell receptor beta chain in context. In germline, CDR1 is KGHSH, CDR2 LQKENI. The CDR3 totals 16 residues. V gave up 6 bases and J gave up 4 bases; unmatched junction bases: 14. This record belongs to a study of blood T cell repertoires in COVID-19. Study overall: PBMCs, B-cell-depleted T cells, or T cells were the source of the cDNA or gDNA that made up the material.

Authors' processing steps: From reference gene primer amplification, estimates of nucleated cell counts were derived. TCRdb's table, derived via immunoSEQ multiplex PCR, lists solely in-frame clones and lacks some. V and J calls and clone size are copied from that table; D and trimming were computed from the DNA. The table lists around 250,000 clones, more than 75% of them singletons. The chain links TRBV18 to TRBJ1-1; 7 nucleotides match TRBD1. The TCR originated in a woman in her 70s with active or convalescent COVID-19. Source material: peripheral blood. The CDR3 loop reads CASSPFPPGGGTEAFF. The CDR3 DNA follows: TGTGCCAGCTCCCCCTTCCCCCCAGGGGGAGGCACTGAAGCTTTCTTT.